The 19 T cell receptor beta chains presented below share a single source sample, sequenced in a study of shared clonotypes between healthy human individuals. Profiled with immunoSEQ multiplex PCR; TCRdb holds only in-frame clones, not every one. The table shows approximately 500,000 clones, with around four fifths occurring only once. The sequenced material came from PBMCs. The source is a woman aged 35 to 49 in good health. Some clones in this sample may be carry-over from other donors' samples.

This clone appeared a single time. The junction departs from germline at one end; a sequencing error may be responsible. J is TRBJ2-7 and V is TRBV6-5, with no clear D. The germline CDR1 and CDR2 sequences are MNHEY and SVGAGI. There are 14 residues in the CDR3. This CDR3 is CVSSYSASTHEQYF. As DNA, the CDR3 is TGTGTCAGCAGTTACTCAGCCAGCACCCACGAGCAGTACTTC.

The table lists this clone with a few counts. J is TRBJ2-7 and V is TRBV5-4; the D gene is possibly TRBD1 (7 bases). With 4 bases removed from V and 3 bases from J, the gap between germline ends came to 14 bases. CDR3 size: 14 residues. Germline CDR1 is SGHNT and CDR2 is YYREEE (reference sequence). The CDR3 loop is CASSAAGQIYEQYF. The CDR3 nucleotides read TGTGCCAGCAGCGCGGCGGGACAGATCTACGAGCAGTACTTC.

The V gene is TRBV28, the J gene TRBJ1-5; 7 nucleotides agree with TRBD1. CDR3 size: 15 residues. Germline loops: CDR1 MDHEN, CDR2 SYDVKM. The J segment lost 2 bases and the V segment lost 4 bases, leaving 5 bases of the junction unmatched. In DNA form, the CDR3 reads TGTGCCAGCAGTTCTCCTGGACAGGGCAATCAGCCCCAGCATTTT. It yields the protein CASSSPGQGNQPQHF.

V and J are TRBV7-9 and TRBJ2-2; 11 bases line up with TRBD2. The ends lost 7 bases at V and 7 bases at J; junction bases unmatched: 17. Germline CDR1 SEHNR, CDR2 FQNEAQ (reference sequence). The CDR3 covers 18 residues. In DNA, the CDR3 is TGTGCCAGCACCCGAAACTTCGAGACTAGCGGGATCGGCGGGGAGCTGTTTTTT. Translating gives CASTRNFETSGIGGELFF.

CDR3 coding DNA: TGTGCCAGCAGCACTAGCGGACCCAGGGATGGGCAGTTCTTC. Encoded protein: CASSTSGPRDGQFF. The chain joins TRBV7-9 to TRBJ2-1, with 8 bases identical to TRBD2. Germline CDR1 and CDR2: SEHNR and FQNEAQ (reference sequence). CDR3 length equals 14 residues. Trimming cost V 5 bases and J 12 bases; bases outside gene matches: 12.

In nucleotides, the CDR3 is TGCGCCAGCAGACACGGACAGGGAAGCCAAGAGACCCAGTACTTC. As protein: CASRHGQGSQETQYF. This chain joins TRBV5-1 and TRBJ2-5; 8 bases agree with TRBD1. CDR1 is SGHRS, CDR2 YFSETQ, per germline. The V segment lost 5 bases and the J segment 1 base; nucleotides outside the gene matches: 7. The length of the CDR3 is 15 residues.

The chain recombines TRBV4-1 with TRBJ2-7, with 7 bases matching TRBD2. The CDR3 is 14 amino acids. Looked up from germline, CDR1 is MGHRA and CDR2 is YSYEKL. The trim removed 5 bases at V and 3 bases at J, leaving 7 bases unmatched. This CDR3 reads CASSSERDYYEQYF. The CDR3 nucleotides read TGCGCCAGCAGCTCAGAGAGGGACTACTACGAGCAGTACTTC.

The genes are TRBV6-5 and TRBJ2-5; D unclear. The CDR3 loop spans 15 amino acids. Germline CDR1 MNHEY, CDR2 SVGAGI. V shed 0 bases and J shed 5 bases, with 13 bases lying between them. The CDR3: CASSYSSGLWETQYF. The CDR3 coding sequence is TGTGCCAGCAGTTACTCAAGTGGTTTATGGGAGACCCAGTACTTC.

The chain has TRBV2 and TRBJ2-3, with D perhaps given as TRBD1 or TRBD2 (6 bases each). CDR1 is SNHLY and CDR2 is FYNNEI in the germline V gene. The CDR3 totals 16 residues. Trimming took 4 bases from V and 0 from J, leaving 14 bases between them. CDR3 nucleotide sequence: TGTGCCAGCAGTGCCTCAGGGGACTCTAGCACAGATACGCAGTATTTT. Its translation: CASSASGDSSTDTQYF.

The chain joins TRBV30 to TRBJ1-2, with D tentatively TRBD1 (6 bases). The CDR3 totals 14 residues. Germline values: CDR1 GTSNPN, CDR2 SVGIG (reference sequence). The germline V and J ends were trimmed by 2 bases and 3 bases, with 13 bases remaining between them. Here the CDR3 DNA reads TGTGCCTGGAGTACCAAACCAGGGGACTATGGCTACACCTTC. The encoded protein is CAWSTKPGDYGYTF. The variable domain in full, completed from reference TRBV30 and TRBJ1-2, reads SQTIHQWPATLVQPVGSPLSLECTVEGTSNPNLYWYRQAAGRGLQLLFYSVGIGQISSEVPQNLSASRPQDRQFILSSKKLLLSDSGFYLCAWSTKPGDYGYTFGSGTRLTVV.

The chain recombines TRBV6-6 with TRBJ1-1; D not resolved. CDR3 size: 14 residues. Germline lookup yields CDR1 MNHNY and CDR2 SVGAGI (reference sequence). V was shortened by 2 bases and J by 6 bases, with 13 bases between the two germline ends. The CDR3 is CASSYNGRVSEAFF. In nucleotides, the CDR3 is TGTGCCAGCAGTTACAATGGGCGGGTCTCTGAAGCTTTCTTT.

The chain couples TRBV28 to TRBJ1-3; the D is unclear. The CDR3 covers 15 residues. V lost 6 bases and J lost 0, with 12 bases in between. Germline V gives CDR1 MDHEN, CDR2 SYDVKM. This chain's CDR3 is CASRASEGSGNTIYF. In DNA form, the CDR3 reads TGTGCCAGCAGGGCGTCGGAGGGCTCTGGAAACACCATATATTTT.

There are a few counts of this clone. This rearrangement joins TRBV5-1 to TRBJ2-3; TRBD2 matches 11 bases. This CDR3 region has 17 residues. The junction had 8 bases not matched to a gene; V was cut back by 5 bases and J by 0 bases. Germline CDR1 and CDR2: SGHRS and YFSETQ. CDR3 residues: CASRAGTSGPSTDTQYF. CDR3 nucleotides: TGCGCCAGCAGGGCCGGGACTAGCGGCCCTAGCACAGATACGCAGTATTTT.

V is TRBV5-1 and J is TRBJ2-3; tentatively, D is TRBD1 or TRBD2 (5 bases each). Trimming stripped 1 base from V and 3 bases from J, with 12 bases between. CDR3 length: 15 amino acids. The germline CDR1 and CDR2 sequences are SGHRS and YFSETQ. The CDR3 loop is CASSLYGARTDTQYF. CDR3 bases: TGCGCCAGCAGCTTGTACGGGGCCCGGACAGATACGCAGTATTTT.

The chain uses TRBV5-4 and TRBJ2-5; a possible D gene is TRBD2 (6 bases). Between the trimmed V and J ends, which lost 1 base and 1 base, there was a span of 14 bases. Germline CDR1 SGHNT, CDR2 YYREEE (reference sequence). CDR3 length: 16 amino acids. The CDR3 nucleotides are TGTGCCAGCAGCTTGTGGGACTCGTGGGCCCAAGAGACCCAGTACTTC. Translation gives CASSLWDSWAQETQYF.

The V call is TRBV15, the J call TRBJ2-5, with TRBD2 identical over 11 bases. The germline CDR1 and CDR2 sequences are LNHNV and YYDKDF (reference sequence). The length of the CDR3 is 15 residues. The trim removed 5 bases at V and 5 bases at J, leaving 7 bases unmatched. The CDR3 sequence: CATSRTGLAAETQYF. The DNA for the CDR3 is TGTGCCACCAGCCGTACGGGACTAGCGGCCGAGACCCAGTACTTC.

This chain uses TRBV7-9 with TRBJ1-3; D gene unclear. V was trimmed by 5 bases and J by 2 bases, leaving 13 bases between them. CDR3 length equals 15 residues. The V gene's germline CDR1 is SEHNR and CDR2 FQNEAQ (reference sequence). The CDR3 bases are TGTGCCAGCAGCAGCAACCTTGGCACTGGAAACACCATATATTTT. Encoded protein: CASSSNLGTGNTIYF.

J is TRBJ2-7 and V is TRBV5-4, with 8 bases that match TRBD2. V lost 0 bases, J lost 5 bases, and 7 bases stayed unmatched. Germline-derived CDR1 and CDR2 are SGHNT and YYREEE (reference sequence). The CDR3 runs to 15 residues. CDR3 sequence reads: CASSLAGPGGNEQYF. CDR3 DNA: TGTGCCAGCAGCTTGGCGGGACCGGGGGGGAACGAGCAGTACTTC.

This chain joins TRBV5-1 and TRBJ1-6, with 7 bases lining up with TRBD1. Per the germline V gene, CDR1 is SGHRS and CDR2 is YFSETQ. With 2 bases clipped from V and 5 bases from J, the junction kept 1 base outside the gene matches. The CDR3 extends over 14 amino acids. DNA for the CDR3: TGCGCCAGCAGCTTTGGGACAGATAATTCACCCCTCCACTTT. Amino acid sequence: CASSFGTDNSPLHF.